This record covers a single T cell receptor (beta chain). This CDR3 region has 13 residues. V lost 7 bases and J 4 bases, leaving 10 bases between the germline ends. Germline values: CDR1 SNHLY, CDR2 FYNNEI. These data come from a study of cytomegalovirus exposure and HLA in healthy donors. It was with 60 Vbeta and 13 Jbeta primers that the PCR ran. As handled by the study authors: There were tens of millions of unique TCR beta chains by a later count, and 10 million to 12 million of them were shared. TCRdb's copy holds only in-frame clones and misses some; the assay was immunoSEQ multiplex PCR. V and J calls and clone size come straight from that table; D and trimming were deduced from the DNA. The sample contains 150,000 to 200,000 clones, under 85% of which appear only once. Among the donors, all were healthy bone marrow donors.

Sequencing input: PBMCs. The receptor comes from a woman in her thirties in good health and CMV-seronegative. This chain joins TRBV2 and TRBJ2-2; perhaps TRBD1 as D (5 bases). CDR3 nucleotides: TGTGCCAGCACGGCTAGGGGCACCGGGGAGCTGTTTTTT. This sequence encodes CASTARGTGELFF.